The entry that follows covers one T cell receptor (beta chain) sequence. What it binds is not known. The data were taken from a study of neoadjuvant nivolumab and ipilimumab in lung cancer. Study results and limitations: Compared with tumor-adjacent uninvolved lung, resected tumors showed greater richness and clonality.

Germline assignment: CDR1 ENHRY and CDR2 SYGVKD. There are 15 residues in the CDR3. Trimming stripped 3 bases from V and 0 bases from J, with 12 bases between. Profiling relied on immunoSEQ multiplex PCR, and the TCRdb table lists in-frame clones only, not all of them. The table records some 17,000 clones, less than 85% of them present only once. The specimen comprised tumor tissue, sampled after neoadjuvant nivolumab, alone or with ipilimumab, at or shortly before surgery. The sequence derives from an adult with non-small cell lung cancer. The J gene is TRBJ2-7, the V gene TRBV10-3; D unclear. This CDR3 is CAISDGDYSSYEQYF. The CDR3 region has the DNA TGTGCCATCAGTGATGGGGATTACAGCTCCTACGAGCAGTACTTC.